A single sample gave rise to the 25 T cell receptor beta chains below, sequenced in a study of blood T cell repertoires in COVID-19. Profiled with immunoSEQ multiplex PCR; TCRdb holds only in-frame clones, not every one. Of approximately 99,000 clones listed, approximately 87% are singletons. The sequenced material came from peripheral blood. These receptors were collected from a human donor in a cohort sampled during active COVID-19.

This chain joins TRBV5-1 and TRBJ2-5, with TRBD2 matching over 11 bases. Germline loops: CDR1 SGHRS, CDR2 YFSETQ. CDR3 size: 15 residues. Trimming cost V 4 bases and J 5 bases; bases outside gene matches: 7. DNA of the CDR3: TGCGCCAGCAGCCTACTAGCGGGAGACGGGGAGACCCAGTACTTC. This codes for CASSLLAGDGETQYF. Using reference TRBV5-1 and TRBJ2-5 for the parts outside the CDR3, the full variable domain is KAGVTQTPRYLIKTRGQQVTLSCSPISGHRSVSWYQQTPGQGLQFLFEYFSETQRNKGNFPGRFSGRQFSNSRSEMNVSTLELGDSALYLCASSLLAGDGETQYFGPGTRLLVL.

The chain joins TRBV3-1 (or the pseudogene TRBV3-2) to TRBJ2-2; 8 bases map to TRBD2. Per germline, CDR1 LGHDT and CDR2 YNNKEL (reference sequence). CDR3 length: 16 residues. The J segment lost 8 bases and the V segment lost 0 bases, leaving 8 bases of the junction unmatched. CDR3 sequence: CASSQDLSGRSGELFF. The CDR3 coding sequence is TGTGCCAGCAGCCAAGATTTGAGCGGGAGATCTGGGGAGCTGTTTTTT.

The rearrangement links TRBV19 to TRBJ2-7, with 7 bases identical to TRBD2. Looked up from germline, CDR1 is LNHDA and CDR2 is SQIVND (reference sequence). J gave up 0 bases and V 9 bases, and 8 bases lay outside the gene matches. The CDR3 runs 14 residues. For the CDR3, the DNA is TGTGCCAGCAACCCGGGACTACGCTCCTACGAGCAGTACTTC. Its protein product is CASNPGLRSYEQYF.

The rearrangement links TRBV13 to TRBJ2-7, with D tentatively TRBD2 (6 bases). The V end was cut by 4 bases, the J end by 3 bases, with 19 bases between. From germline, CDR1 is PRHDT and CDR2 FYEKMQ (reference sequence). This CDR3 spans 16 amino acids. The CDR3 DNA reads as TGTGCCAGCAGCTCTCGACGGACGGGAGACTTCTACGAGCAGTACTTC. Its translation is CASSSRRTGDFYEQYF.

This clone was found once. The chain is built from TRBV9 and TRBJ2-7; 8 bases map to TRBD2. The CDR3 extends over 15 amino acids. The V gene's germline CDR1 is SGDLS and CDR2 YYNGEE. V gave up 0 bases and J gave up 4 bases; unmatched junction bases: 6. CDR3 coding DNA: TGTGCCAGCAGCGTAGACGGGACTAGTCAGTACGAGCAGTACTTC. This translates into CASSVDGTSQYEQYF.

CDR3 nucleotide sequence: TGCAGCGTAATAGCGGGAACGGGCCAAGATACGCAGTATTTT. It specifies CSVIAGTGQDTQYF. The chain is built from TRBV29-1 and TRBJ2-3, with TRBD2 identical over 8 bases. Germline V gives CDR1 SQVTM, CDR2 ANQGSEA. The ends lost 6 bases at V and 5 bases at J; junction bases unmatched: 10. The CDR3 loop spans 14 amino acids.

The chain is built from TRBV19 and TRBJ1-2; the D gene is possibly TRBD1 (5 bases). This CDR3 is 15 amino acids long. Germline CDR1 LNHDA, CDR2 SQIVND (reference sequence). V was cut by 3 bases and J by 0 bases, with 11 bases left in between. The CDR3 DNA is TGTGCCAGTAGTATTCAGGGTGCCTCTAACTATGGCTACACCTTC. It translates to CASSIQGASNYGYTF.

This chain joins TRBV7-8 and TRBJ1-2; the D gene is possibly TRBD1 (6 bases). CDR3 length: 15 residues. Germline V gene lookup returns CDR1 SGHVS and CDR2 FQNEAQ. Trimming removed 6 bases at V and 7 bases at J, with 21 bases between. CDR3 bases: TGTGCCAGCAGTTCAAGGGACATCCTAGGGGGTGGCTACACCTTC. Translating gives CASSSRDILGGGYTF.

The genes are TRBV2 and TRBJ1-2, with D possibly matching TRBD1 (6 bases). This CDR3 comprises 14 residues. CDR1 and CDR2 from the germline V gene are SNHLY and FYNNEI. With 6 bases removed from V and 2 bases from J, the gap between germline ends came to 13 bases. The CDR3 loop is CASSHRTENYGYTF. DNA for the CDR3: TGTGCCAGCAGCCACAGGACAGAGAACTATGGCTACACCTTC.

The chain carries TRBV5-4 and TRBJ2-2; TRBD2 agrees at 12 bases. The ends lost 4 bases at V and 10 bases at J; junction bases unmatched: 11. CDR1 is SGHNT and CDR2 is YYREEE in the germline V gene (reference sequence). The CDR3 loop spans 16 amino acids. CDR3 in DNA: TGTGCCAGCAGCCTTACTAGGACTAGCGGGATGAAGGAGCTGTTTTTT. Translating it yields CASSLTRTSGMKELFF.

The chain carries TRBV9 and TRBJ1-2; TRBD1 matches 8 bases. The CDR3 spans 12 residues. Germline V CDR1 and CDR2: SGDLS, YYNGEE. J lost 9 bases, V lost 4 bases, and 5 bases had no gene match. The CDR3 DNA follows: TGTGCCAGCAGCCCAGGACAGGGACGCTACACCTTC. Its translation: CASSPGQGRYTF.

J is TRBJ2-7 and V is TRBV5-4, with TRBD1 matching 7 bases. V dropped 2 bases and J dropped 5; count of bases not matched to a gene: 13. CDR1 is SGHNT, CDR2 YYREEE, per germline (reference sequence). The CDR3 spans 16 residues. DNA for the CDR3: TGTGCCAGCAGCTTCCCCTCGACGACAGGGAACCACGAGCAGTACTTC. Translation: CASSFPSTTGNHEQYF.

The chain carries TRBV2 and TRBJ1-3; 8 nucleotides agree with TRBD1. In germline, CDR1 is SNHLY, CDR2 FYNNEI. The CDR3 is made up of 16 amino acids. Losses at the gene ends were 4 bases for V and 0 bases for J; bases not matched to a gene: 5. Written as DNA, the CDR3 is TGTGCCAGCAGTGGGTGGGACAGGCCCTCTGGAAACACCATATATTTT. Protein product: CASSGWDRPSGNTIYF.

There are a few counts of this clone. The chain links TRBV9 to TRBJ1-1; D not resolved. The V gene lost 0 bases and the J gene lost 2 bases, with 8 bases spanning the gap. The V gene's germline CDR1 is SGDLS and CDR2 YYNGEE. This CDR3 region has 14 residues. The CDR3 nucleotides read TGTGCCAGCAGCGTAGGAGTAGCTAACACTGAAGCTTTCTTT. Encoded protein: CASSVGVANTEAFF.

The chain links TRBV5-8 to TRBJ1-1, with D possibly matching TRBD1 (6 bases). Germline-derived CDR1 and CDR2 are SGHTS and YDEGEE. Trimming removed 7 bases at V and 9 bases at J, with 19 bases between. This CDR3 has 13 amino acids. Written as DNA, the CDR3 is TGTGCCAGCCTACAGTCAGGGGCCGTTCAAGCTTTCTTT. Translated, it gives CASLQSGAVQAFF.

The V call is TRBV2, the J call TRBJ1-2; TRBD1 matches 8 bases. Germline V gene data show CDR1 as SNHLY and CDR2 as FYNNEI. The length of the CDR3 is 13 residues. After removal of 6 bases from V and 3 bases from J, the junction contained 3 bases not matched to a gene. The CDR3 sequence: CASRQDRDYGYTF. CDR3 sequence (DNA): TGTGCCAGCAGACAGGACAGGGACTATGGCTACACCTTC.

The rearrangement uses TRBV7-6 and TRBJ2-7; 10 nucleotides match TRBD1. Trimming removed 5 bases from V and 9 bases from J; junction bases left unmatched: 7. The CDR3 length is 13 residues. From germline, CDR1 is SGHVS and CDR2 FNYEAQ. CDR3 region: CASSSRDRGPQYF. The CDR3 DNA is TGTGCCAGCAGCAGTAGGGACAGGGGTCCGCAGTACTTC.

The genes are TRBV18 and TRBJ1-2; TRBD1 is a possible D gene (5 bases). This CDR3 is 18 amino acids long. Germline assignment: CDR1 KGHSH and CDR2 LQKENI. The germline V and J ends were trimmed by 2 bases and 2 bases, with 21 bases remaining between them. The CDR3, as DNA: TGTGCCAGCTCACCATTTAGGGGTGGTGGGACTGACAACTATGGCTACACCTTC. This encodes CASSPFRGGGTDNYGYTF.

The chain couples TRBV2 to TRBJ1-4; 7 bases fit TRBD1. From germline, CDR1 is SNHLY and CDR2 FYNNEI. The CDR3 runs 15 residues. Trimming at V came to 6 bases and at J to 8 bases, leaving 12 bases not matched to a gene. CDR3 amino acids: CASRGDRQGWEKLFF. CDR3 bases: TGTGCCAGCAGGGGGGACAGACAGGGTTGGGAAAAACTGTTTTTT.

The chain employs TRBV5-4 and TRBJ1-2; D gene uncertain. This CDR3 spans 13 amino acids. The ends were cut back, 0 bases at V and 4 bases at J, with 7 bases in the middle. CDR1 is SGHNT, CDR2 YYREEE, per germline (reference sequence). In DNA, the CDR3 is TGTGCCAGCAGCTTGGAAGGGAGCTATGGCTACACCTTC. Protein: CASSLEGSYGYTF.

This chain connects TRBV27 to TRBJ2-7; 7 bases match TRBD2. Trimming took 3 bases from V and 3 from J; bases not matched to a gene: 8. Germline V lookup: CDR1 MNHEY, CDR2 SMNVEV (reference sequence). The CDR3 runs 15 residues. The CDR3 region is CASSLGGRLNYEQYF. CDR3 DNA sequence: TGTGCCAGCAGTTTGGGGGGGAGGCTTAACTACGAGCAGTACTTC.

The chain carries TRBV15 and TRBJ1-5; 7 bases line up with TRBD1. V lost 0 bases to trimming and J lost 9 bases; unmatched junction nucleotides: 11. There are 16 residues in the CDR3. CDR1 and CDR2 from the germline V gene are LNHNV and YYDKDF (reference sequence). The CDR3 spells CATSRDRSGGVVPQHF. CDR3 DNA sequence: TGTGCCACCAGCAGAGATCGGTCAGGGGGAGTGGTGCCCCAGCATTTT.

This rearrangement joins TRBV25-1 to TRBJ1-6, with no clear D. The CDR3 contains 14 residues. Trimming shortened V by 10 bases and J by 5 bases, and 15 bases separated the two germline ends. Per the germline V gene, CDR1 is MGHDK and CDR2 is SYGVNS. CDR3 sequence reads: CATQSKLDNSPLHF. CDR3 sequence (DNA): TGTGCCACCCAGTCTAAGCTAGATAATTCACCCCTCCACTTT.

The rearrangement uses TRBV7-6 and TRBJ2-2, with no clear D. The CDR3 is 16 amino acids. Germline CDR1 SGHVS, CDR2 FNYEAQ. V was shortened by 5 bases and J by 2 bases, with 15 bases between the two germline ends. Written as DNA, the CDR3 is TGTGCCAGCAGCCCGGTGAACGTGCTCAACACCGGGGAGCTGTTTTTT. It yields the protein CASSPVNVLNTGELFF.

CDR3 sequence: CAISTSTEAFF. The CDR3 nucleotides are TGTGCCATCTCGACAAGCACTGAAGCTTTCTTT. The chain employs TRBV10-3 and TRBJ1-1, with D unclear. This CDR3 has 11 residues. CDR1 and CDR2 (germline): ENHRY, SYGVKD. The V and J ends lost 8 bases and 4 bases respectively, with 8 bases between them.